A single sample gave rise to the 14 T cell receptor beta chains below, sequenced in a study of blood T cells in healthy people across ages. Through a sample-barcoded 5' primer and a J-beta primer mix, a second PCR was run for roughly 7 to 12 cycles. TCRdb passed the 5' RACE reads through MiXCR, listing each CDR3 protein once. The repertoire consists of about 930,000 distinct CDR3 sequences, with almost 30% occurring once and the leading ten covering about 9.4%. In addition, the sample was reused for a study of T cells of mothers and their children.

The sequenced material came from blood. The receptors stem from a woman aged 40 to 55 in good health.

This clonotype occurred a few times. V and J are TRBV5-1 and TRBJ2-1; the match to TRBD1 covers 7 bases. The CDR3 has 12 residues. Trimming removed 0 bases from V and 15 bases from J; junction bases left unmatched: 6. Germline V gene data show CDR1 as SGHRS and CDR2 as YFSETQ. The CDR3 sequence: CASSLEGQVWFF. The DNA of the CDR3 is TGCGCCAGCAGCTTGGAAGGACAGGTTTGGTTCTTC. Variable domain in full (rest from reference TRBV5-1 and TRBJ2-1): KAGVTQTPRYLIKTRGQQVTLSCSPISGHRSVSWYQQTPGQGLQFLFEYFSETQRNKGNFPGRFSGRQFSNSRSEMNVSTLELGDSALYLCASSLEGQVWFFGPGTRLTVL.

This rearrangement joins TRBV24-1 to TRBJ2-6; 9 bases match TRBD2. Trimming cost V 10 bases and J 4 bases; bases outside gene matches: 13. Germline values: CDR1 KGHDR, CDR2 SFDVKD. This CDR3 comprises 17 residues. The CDR3 sequence: CATRGGGGGSGANVLTF. The CDR3 nucleotides read TGTGCCACTAGAGGCGGGGGGGGAGGTTCAGGGGCCAACGTCCTGACTTTC.

The genes are TRBV20-1 and TRBJ2-7, with 9 bases matching TRBD1. Germline V gene data show CDR1 as DFQATT and CDR2 as SNEGSKA (reference sequence). The CDR3 is 12 amino acids. The CDR3 region is CRAPGQGYEQYF. CDR3 DNA: TGCAGGGCCCCGGGACAGGGCTACGAGCAGTACTTC.

The chain couples TRBV7-9 to TRBJ2-7; D gene uncertain. V was clipped by 5 bases and J by 7 bases, with 12 bases between them. CDR3 length: 12 residues. CDR1 is SEHNR, CDR2 FQNEAQ, per germline (reference sequence). CDR3 DNA: TGTGCCAGCAGCCCTGACCACAATGAGCAGTACTTC. Its protein is CASSPDHNEQYF.

This clonotype was seen more than once but under ten times. This chain connects TRBV4-1 to TRBJ2-7; D is ambiguous. V lost 0 bases and J 7 bases, leaving 13 bases between the germline ends. Germline V lookup: CDR1 MGHRA, CDR2 YSYEKL. CDR3 length equals 14 residues. The chain's CDR3 is CASSQDQWAEEQYF. CDR3 coding DNA: TGCGCCAGCAGCCAAGATCAATGGGCGGAAGAGCAGTACTTC.

The chain employs TRBV12-3 or TRBV12-4 and TRBJ2-5; the D gene is possibly TRBD2 (6 bases). The end of the DNA aligns better with TRBJ2-7, so the J call may be wrong. The CDR3 loop spans 15 amino acids. The CDR3 reads CASSKAGPQTYEQYF. The CDR3 DNA is TGTGCCAGCAGCAAGGCGGGACCGCAGACCTACGAGCAGTACTTC.

This clonotype has just a few counts. A much larger clone is a single base away; this may be a read error. The chain has TRBV7-2 and TRBJ2-7, with 8 positions matching TRBD2. Germline V CDR1 and CDR2: SGHTA, FQGNSA. With 4 bases clipped from V and 4 bases from J, the junction kept 6 bases outside the gene matches. The CDR3 has 14 amino acids. This chain's CDR3 is CASSSGLAQYEQYF. DNA of the CDR3: TGTGCCAGCAGCTCAGGACTAGCTCAGTACGAGCAGTACTTC.

This clonotype was detected ten times or more. The V and J genes are TRBV20-1 and TRBJ2-7; D may match TRBD1 or TRBD2 (5 bases each). V gave up 3 bases and J gave up 3 bases, with 9 bases separating them. This CDR3 has 12 residues. The germline V gene encodes CDR1 DFQATT and CDR2 SNEGSKA (reference sequence). The CDR3 DNA reads as TGCAGTGCTAGGGGACGGAACTACGAGCAGTACTTC. It encodes CSARGRNYEQYF.

The chain employs TRBV6-2 or TRBV6-3 and TRBJ1-2, with 8 bases that match TRBD1. V dropped 2 bases and J dropped 4; count of bases not matched to a gene: 6. CDR1 is MNHEY and CDR2 is SVGEGT in the germline V gene. This CDR3 region has 15 residues. The CDR3 bases are TGTGCCAGCAGTTACACAGGACAGGGCGCCTATGGCTACACCTTC. This codes for CASSYTGQGAYGYTF.

V is TRBV9 and J is TRBJ1-2, with TRBD1 matching over 9 bases. The CDR3 contains 15 residues. Germline CDR1 SGDLS, CDR2 YYNGEE. With 4 bases clipped from V and 4 bases from J, the junction kept 8 bases outside the gene matches. The CDR3 DNA reads as TGTGCCAGCAGCCCGAGGACAGGGGTAGTCTATGGCTACACCTTC. Protein sequence: CASSPRTGVVYGYTF.

This clonotype was observed many times. The chain couples TRBV10-3 to TRBJ2-5; no reliable D call. Germline values: CDR1 ENHRY, CDR2 SYGVKD. Trimming stripped 5 bases from V and 0 bases from J, with 4 bases between. The CDR3 is 12 amino acids. The CDR3 sequence is CAISRDQETQYF. The CDR3 DNA follows: TGTGCCATCAGTAGGGACCAAGAGACCCAGTACTTC.

This clonotype was counted once. The rearrangement joins TRBV28 to TRBJ1-6, with 9 bases aligning to TRBD1. CDR1 is MDHEN and CDR2 is SYDVKM in the germline V gene. V was clipped by 7 bases and J by 3 bases; unmatched bases: 13. The CDR3 is 18 amino acids. For the CDR3, the DNA is TGTGCCAGCAAGTTCGCGGGACAGGGAAAGAGCTATAATTCACCCCTCCACTTT. It codes for CASKFAGQGKSYNSPLHF.

This clonotype was observed a few times. V gene TRBV29-1 combines with J gene TRBJ2-7, with 9 positions matching TRBD1. The CDR3 covers 14 residues. Unmatched junction bases numbered 8, after V lost 5 bases and J lost 3 bases. CDR1 SQVTM and CDR2 ANQGSEA come from the germline V gene. The CDR3 loop reads CSVPRGTGSYEQYF. Written as DNA, the CDR3 is TGCAGCGTTCCGAGGGGGACAGGGAGCTACGAGCAGTACTTC.

This clonotype was counted between two and nine times. The rearrangement joins TRBV27 to TRBJ1-2, with TRBD1 identical over 7 bases. The trim removed 1 base at V and 6 bases at J, leaving 11 bases unmatched. Germline values: CDR1 MNHEY, CDR2 SMNVEV (reference sequence). The CDR3 extends over 16 amino acids. CDR3 DNA sequence: TGTGCCAGCAGTTTATATTCCCGGACAGGAAACCATGGCTACACCTTC. Protein sequence: CASSLYSRTGNHGYTF.